The 14 T cell receptor beta chains in this list originate from one sample, sequenced in a study of T-cell memory formation after mild COVID-19. Each CDR3 protein is one row after TCRdb ran MiXCR on the 5' RACE reads. Among around 65,000 distinct CDR3 sequences listed, 9.3% were seen once. Sequences were obtained from PBMCs or a T cell subset sorted from them (not recorded which). Receptors were obtained from a man aged 18 to 30 who had mild COVID-19 (a few samples of this study predate the infection). Cell type and time point are not known.

This clonotype was detected a few times. This chain joins TRBV19 and TRBJ1-1, with 8 bases matching TRBD1. The J segment lost 4 bases and the V segment lost 4 bases, leaving 5 bases of the junction unmatched. This CDR3 has 14 residues. Germline lookup yields CDR1 LNHDA and CDR2 SQIVND (reference sequence). The CDR3 region is CASSTPDRATEAFF. For the CDR3, the DNA is TGTGCCAGTAGTACCCCGGACAGGGCCACTGAAGCTTTCTTT. Looking up the rest from reference TRBV19 and TRBJ1-1 gives the full variable domain: DGGITQSPKYLFRKEGQNVTLSCEQNLNHDAMYWYRQDPGQGLRLIYYSQIVNDFQKGDIAEGYSVSREKKESFPLTVTSAQKNPTAFYLCASSTPDRATEAFFGQGTRLTVV.

The table lists this clonotype with many counts. This chain uses TRBV29-1 with TRBJ2-3; D is possibly TRBD1 (6 bases). Trimming shortened V by 2 bases and J by 1 base, and 10 bases separated the two germline ends. The germline V gene encodes CDR1 SQVTM and CDR2 ANQGSEA. This CDR3 is 14 amino acids long. The DNA for the CDR3 is TGCAGCGTTGAATCCTGGACAGGCACAGATACGCAGTATTTT. Encoded protein: CSVESWTGTDTQYF.

This clonotype was observed a handful of times. The chain has TRBV20-1 and TRBJ1-1; D is undetermined. V lost 3 bases and J lost 4, with 12 bases in between. Germline CDR1 and CDR2: DFQATT and SNEGSKA (reference sequence). The CDR3 has 13 residues. As DNA, the CDR3 is TGCAGTGCTAGTACCAGTGTTCCCACTGAAGCTTTCTTT. This translates into CSASTSVPTEAFF.

This clonotype was seen many times. The genes are TRBV5-1 and TRBJ2-1; 11 nucleotides match TRBD2. The CDR3 is made up of 16 amino acids. Germline V gene data show CDR1 as SGHRS and CDR2 as YFSETQ. V gave up 6 bases and J gave up 4 bases; unmatched junction bases: 9. The CDR3 is CASKTSGGAAYNEQFF. The CDR3 DNA reads TGCGCCAGCAAAACTAGCGGGGGAGCCGCTTACAATGAGCAGTTCTTC.

This clonotype has just a few counts. This chain connects TRBV7-2 to TRBJ1-1; TRBD1 matches 8 bases. The CDR3 runs 15 residues. The V gene's germline CDR1 is SGHTA and CDR2 FQGNSA. J was trimmed by 3 bases and V by 6 bases; bases with no gene match: 9. The CDR3 reads CASSTGQGLYTEAFF. The CDR3 DNA sequence: TGTGCCAGCAGTACAGGACAGGGCCTCTACACTGAAGCTTTCTTT.

This clonotype turned up a few times. This chain uses TRBV11-2 with TRBJ2-7; D possibly corresponds to TRBD2 (6 bases). V lost 2 bases and J lost 2, with 13 bases in between. Germline CDR1 and CDR2: SGHAT and FQNNGV. The CDR3 totals 15 residues. Here the CDR3 reads CASSLSRGSTYEQYV. The CDR3, as DNA: TGTGCCAGCAGCTTATCGCGGGGATCGACCTACGAGCAGTACGTC.

This clonotype came up a few times. This chain links TRBV19 with TRBJ2-2; D not certain. CDR3 size: 13 residues. Trimming stripped 8 bases from V and 7 bases from J, with 14 bases between. The germline V gene has CDR1 LNHDA and CDR2 SQIVND (reference sequence). The CDR3: CASRHRVFGELFF. The CDR3 coding sequence is TGTGCCAGTCGGCACAGAGTGTTCGGGGAGCTGTTTTTT.

J is TRBJ1-5 and V is TRBV12-3 or TRBV12-4, with 10 bases fitting TRBD1. The CDR3 is made up of 14 amino acids. V lost 5 bases, J lost 2 bases, and 0 bases stayed unmatched. CDR3 protein: CASSGQGGNQPQHF. As DNA, the CDR3 is TGTGCCAGCAGTGGACAGGGGGGCAATCAGCCCCAGCATTTT.

This clonotype showed up many times. V is TRBV5-1 and J is TRBJ2-7, with D tentatively TRBD1 or TRBD2 (5 bases each). V dropped 0 bases and J dropped 3 bases, with 13 bases sitting between them. The CDR3 is 15 amino acids. Per the germline V gene, CDR1 is SGHRS and CDR2 is YFSETQ. The CDR3 spells CASSLGDANFYEQYF. In nucleotides, the CDR3 is TGCGCCAGCAGCTTGGGGGACGCCAACTTCTACGAGCAGTACTTC.

This clonotype has ten or more counts. The rearrangement links TRBV3-1 to TRBJ2-2; D might be TRBD1 (6 bases). The germline V gene encodes CDR1 LGHDT and CDR2 YNNKEL (reference sequence). V lost 4 bases and J 6 bases, leaving 9 bases between the germline ends. This CDR3 has 13 amino acids. The CDR3 reads CASSPQGAGELFF. The CDR3 DNA sequence: TGTGCCAGCAGCCCACAGGGTGCCGGGGAGCTGTTTTTT.

This clonotype came up many times. The chain has TRBV5-1 and TRBJ2-5, with TRBD1 as a possible D gene (5 bases). The germline gives CDR1 SGHRS, CDR2 YFSETQ. The ends were cut back, 4 bases at V and 5 bases at J, with 12 bases in the middle. There are 13 residues in the CDR3. This CDR3 reads CASSVTAFETQYF. The CDR3 DNA follows: TGCGCCAGCAGCGTGACAGCTTTCGAGACCCAGTACTTC.

V gene TRBV6-1 combines with J gene TRBJ2-3; unclear D gene. There are 10 residues in the CDR3. Germline V gene sequence: CDR1 MNHNS, CDR2 SASEGT. Here the CDR3 DNA reads TGTGGCCTGAGCACAGATACGCAGTATTTT. Its translation: CGLSTDTQYF.

This clonotype was counted between two and nine times. V gene TRBV6-2 or TRBV6-3 combines with J gene TRBJ2-7; D is perhaps TRBD1 or TRBD2 (5 bases each). Trimming pared 2 bases from V and 2 bases from J, leaving 13 bases between. The CDR3 has 15 amino acids. The germline gives CDR1 MNHEY, CDR2 SVGEGT. The CDR3 DNA follows: TGTGCCAGCAGTTACCCCGGGACGGGTACCTACGAGCAGTACGTC. This sequence encodes CASSYPGTGTYEQYV.

The chain uses TRBV19 and TRBJ2-3, with D possibly matching TRBD1 (5 bases). V lost 3 bases, J lost 6 bases, and 10 bases lay in between. The germline CDR1 and CDR2 sequences are LNHDA and SQIVND (reference sequence). The CDR3 extends over 13 amino acids. Here the CDR3 reads CASSIQGMDTQYF. The CDR3 DNA sequence: TGTGCCAGTAGTATCCAGGGTATGGATACGCAGTATTTT.